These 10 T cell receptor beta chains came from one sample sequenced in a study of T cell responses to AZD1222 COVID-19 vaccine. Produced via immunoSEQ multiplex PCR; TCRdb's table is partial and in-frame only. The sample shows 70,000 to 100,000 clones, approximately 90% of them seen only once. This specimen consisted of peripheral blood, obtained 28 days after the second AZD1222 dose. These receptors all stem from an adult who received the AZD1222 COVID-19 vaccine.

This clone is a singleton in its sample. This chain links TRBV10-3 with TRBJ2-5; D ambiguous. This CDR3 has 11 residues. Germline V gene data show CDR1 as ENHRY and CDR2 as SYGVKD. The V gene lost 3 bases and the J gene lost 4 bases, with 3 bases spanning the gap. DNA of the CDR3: TGTGCCATCAGTGAAGCAGAGACCCAGTACTTC. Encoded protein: CAISEAETQYF.

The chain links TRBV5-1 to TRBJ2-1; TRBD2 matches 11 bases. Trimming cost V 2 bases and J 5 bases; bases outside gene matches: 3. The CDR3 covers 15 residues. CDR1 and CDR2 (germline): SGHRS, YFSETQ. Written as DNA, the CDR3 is TGCGCCAGCAGCTTCCTAGCGGGGGGCCACAATGAGCAGTTCTTC. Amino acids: CASSFLAGGHNEQFF.

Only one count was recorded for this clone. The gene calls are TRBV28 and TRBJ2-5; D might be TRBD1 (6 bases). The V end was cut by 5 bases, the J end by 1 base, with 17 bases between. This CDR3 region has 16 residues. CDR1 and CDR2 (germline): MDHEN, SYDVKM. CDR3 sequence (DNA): TGTGCCAGCAGTCTCACCCGGGACACCAGCCAAGAGACCCAGTACTTC. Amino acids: CASSLTRDTSQETQYF.

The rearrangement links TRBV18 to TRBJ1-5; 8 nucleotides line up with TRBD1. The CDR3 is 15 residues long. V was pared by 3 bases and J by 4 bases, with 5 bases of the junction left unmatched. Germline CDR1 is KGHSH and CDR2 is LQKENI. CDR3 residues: CASSPGQALNQPQHF. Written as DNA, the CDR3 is TGTGCCAGCTCACCGGGACAGGCCCTTAATCAGCCCCAGCATTTT. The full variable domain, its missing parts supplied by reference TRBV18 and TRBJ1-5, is NAGVMQNPRHLVRRRGQEARLRCSPMKGHSHVYWYRQLPEEGLKFMVYLQKENIIDESGMPKERFSAEFPKEGPSILRIQQVVRGDSAAYFCASSPGQALNQPQHFGDGTRLSIL.

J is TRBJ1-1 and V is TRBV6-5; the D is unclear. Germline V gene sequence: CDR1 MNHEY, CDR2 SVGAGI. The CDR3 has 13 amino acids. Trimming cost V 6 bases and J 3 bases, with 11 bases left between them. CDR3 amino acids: CASSPGRYTEAFF. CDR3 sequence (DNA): TGTGCCAGCAGCCCCGGGCGATACACTGAAGCTTTCTTT.

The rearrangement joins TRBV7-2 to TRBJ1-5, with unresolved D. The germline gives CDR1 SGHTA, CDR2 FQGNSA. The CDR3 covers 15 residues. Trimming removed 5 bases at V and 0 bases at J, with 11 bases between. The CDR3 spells CASSPKGGSNQPQHF. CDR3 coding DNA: TGTGCCAGCAGCCCAAAGGGCGGTAGCAATCAGCCCCAGCATTTT.

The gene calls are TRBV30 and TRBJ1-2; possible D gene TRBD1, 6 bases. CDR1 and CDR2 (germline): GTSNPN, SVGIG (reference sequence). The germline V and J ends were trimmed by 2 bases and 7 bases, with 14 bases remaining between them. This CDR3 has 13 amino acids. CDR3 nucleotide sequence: TGTGCCTGGAGTCCGGGGGGCGTCCCTGGCTACACCTTC. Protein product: CAWSPGGVPGYTF.

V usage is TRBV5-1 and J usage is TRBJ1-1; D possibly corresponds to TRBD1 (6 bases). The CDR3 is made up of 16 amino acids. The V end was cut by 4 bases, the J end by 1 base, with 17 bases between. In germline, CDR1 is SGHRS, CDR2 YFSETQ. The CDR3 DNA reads TGCGCCAGCAGCCTAGGGGGGGGACACCCGAACACTGAAGCTTTCTTT. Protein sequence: CASSLGGGHPNTEAFF.

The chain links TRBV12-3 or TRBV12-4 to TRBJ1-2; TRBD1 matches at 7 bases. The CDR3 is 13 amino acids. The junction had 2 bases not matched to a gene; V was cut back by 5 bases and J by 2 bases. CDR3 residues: CASSTGENYGYTF. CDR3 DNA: TGTGCCAGCAGTACAGGGGAGAACTATGGCTACACCTTC.

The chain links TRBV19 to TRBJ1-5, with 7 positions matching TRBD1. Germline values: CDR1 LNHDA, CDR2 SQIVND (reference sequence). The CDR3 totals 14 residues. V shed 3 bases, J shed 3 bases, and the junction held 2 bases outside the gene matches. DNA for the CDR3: TGTGCCAGTAGTATGGACAGGAACAATCAGCCCCAGCATTTT. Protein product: CASSMDRNNQPQHF.